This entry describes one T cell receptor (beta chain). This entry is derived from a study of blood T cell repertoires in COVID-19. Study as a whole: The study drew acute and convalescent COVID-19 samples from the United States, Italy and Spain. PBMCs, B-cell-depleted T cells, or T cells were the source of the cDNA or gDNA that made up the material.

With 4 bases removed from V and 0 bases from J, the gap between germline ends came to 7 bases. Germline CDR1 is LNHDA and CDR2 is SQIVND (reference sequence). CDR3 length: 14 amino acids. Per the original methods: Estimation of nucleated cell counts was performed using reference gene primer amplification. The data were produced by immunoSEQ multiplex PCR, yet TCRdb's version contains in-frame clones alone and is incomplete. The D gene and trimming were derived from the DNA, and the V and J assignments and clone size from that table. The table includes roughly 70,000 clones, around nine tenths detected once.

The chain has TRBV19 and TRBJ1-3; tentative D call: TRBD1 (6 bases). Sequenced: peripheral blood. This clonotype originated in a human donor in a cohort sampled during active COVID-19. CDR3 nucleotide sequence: TGTGCCAGTAGTACGGACAGCTCTGGAAACACCATATATTTT. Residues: CASSTDSSGNTIYF.